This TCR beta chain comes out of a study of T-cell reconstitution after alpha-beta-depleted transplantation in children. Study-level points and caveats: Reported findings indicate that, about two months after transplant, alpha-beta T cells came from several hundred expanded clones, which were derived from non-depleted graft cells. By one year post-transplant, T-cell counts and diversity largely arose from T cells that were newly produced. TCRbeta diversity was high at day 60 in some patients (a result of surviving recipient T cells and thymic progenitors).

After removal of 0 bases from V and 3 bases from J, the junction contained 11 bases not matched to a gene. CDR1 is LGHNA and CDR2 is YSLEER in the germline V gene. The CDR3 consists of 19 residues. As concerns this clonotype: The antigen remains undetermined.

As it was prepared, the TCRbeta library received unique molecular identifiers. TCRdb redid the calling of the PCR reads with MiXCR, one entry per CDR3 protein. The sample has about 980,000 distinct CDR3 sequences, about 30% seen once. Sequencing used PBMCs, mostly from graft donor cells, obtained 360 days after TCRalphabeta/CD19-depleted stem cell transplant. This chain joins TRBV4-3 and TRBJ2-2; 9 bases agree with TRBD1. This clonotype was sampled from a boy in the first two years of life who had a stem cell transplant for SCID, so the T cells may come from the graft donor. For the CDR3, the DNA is TGCGCCAGCAGCCAAGATTTAAGGCGGGACAGGGTTTACACCGGGGAGCTGTTTTTT. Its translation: CASSQDLRRDRVYTGELFF.